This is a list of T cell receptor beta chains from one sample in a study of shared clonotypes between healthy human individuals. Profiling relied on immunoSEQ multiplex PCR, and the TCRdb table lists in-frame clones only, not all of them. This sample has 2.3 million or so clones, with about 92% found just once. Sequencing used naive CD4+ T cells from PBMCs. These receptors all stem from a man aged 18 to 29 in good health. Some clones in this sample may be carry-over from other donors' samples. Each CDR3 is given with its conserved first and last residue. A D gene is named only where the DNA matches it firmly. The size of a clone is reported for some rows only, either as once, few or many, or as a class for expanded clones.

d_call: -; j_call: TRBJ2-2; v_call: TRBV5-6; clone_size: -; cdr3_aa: CASSLRDTGELFF; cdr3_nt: TGTGCCAGCAGCCTTAGAGACACCGGGGAGCTGTTTTTT
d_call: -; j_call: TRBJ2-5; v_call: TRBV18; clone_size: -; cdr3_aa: CASSSRAGEVETQYF; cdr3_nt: TGTGCCAGCTCAAGCCGGGCAGGGGAGGTCGAGACCCAGTACTTC
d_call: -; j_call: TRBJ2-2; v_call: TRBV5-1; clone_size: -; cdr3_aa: CASGPGTTNTGELFF; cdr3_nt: TGCGCCAGCGGACCCGGGACGACGAACACCGGGGAGCTGTTTTTT
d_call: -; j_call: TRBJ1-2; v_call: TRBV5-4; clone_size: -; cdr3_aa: CASSLRGGYGYTF; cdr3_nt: TGTGCCAGCAGCTTGCGAGGGGGCTATGGCTACACCTTC
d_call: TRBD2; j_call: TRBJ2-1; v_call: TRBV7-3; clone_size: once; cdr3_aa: CASSLIPTSGHYEQFF; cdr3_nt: TGTGCCAGCAGCTTAATACCGACTAGCGGGCACTATGAGCAGTTCTTC
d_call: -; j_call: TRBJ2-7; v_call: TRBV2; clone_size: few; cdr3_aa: CASSEGGPYEQYF; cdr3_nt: TGTGCCAGCAGTGAGGGGGGGCCCTACGAGCAGTACTTC
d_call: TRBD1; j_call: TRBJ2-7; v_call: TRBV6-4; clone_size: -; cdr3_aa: CVVAVDRTWGQYF; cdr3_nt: TGTGTCGTCGCAGTGGACAGGACCTGGGGGCAGTACTTC
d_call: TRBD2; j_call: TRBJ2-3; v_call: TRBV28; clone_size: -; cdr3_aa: CASSFPGLAGPTDTQYF; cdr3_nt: TGTGCCAGCAGTTTCCCCGGACTAGCGGGACCCACAGATACGCAGTATTTT
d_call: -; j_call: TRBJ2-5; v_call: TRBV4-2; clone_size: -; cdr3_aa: CASSQDRGPSETQYF; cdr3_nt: TGTGCCAGCAGCCAAGATCGAGGACCGAGCGAGACCCAGTACTTC
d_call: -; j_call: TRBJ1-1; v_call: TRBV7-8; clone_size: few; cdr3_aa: CASSLGDPGNTEAFF; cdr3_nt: TGTGCCAGCAGCTTAGGTGATCCAGGGAATACTGAAGCTTTCTTT
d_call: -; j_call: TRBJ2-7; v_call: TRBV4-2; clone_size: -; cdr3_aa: CASSQGGLLYEQYF; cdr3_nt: TGTGCCAGCAGCCAAGGGGGGCTTCTCTACGAGCAGTACTTC
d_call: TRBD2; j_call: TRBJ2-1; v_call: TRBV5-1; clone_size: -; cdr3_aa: CASSHQLSGTSYNEQFF; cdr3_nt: TGCGCCAGCAGCCACCAACTTAGCGGGACCTCTTACAATGAGCAGTTCTTC
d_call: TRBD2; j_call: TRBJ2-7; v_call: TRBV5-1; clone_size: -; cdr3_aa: CASSLEGPLAADYEQYF; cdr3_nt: TGCGCCAGCAGCTTGGAAGGGCCGCTAGCGGCCGACTACGAGCAGTACTTC
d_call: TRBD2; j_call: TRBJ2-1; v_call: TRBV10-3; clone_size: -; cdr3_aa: CAIMVSGSVGDEQFF; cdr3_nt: TGTGCCATCATGGTGAGCGGGAGCGTGGGCGATGAGCAGTTCTTC
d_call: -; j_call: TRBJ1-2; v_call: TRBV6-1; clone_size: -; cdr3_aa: CASSGIPRDMRGYTF; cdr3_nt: TGTGCCAGCAGTGGGATCCCACGGGATATGAGAGGCTACACCTTC
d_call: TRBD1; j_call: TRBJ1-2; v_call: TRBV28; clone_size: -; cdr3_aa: CASSSAGGAHGYTF; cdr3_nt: TGTGCCAGCAGTTCTGCAGGGGGCGCTCATGGCTACACCTTC
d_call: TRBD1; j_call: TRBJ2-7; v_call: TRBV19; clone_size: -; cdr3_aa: CASSNPDRGSYEQYF; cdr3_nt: TGTGCCAGTAGTAACCCAGACAGGGGGTCCTACGAGCAGTACTTC
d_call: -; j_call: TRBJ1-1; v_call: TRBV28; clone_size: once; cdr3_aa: CASRVGGTDTEAFF; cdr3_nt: TGTGCCAGCAGGGTGGGAGGGACTGACACTGAAGCTTTCTTT
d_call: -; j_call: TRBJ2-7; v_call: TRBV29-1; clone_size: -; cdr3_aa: CSVGVNEQYF; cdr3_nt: TGCAGCGTTGGCGTTAACGAGCAGTACTTC
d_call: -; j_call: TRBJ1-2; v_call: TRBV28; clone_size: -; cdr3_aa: CASLSALLNGYTF; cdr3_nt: TGTGCCAGCCTTAGTGCGCTTCTCAATGGCTACACCTTC
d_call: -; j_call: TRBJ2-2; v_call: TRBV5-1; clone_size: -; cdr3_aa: CASSSTAANTGELFF; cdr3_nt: TGCGCCAGCAGCTCGACAGCCGCGAACACCGGGGAGCTGTTTTTT
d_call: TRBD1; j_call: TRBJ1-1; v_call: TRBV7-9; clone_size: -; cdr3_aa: CASSLKGNRRGGTEAFF; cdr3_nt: TGTGCCAGCAGCTTGAAAGGAAATCGCAGGGGGGGCACTGAAGCTTTCTTT
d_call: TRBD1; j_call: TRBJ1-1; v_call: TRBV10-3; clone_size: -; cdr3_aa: CATTLRTGGGEAFF; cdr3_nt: TGTGCCACAACACTCCGGACAGGGGGGGGTGAAGCTTTCTTT
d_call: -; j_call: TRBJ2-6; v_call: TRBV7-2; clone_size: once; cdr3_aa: CASSLKGRWSSGANVLTF; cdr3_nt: TGTGCCAGCAGCTTGAAGGGACGTTGGTCCTCTGGGGCCAACGTCCTGACTTTC
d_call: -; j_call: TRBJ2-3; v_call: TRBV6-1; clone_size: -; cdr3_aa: CASSEKRGANTDTQYF; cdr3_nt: TGTGCCAGCAGTGAAAAACGGGGGGCAAACACAGATACGCAGTATTTT
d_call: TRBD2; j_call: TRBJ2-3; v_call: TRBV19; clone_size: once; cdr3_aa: CASSIQHSRWLAGGTDTQYF; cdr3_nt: TGTGCCAGTAGTATACAGCACAGTCGTTGGCTAGCGGGAGGCACAGATACGCAGTATTTT
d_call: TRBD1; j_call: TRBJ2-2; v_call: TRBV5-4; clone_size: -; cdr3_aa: CASSSRQGAGELFF; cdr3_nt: TGTGCCAGCAGCTCAAGACAGGGGGCCGGGGAGCTGTTTTTT
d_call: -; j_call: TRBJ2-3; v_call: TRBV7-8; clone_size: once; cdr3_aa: CASSLVVTSTDTQYF; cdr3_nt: TGTGCCAGCAGCTTAGTGGTCACTAGCACAGATACGCAGTATTTT